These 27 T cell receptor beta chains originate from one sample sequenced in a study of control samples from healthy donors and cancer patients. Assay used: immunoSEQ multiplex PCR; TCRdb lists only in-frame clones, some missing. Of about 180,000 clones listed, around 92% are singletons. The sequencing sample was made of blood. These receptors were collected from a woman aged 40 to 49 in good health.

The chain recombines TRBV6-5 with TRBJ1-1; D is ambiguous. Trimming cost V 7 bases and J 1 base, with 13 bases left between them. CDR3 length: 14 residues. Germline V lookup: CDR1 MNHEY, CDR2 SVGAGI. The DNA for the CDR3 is TGTGCCAGCACCCTACAGTGGGGGAACACTGAAGCTTTCTTT. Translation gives CASTLQWGNTEAFF.

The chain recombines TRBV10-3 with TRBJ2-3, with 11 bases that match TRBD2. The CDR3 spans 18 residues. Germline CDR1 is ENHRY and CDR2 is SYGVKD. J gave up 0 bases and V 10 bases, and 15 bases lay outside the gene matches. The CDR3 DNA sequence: TGTGCCACCCGCGACCGTAGCGGGGGGGCCGTTAGCACAGATACGCAGTATTTT. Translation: CATRDRSGGAVSTDTQYF.

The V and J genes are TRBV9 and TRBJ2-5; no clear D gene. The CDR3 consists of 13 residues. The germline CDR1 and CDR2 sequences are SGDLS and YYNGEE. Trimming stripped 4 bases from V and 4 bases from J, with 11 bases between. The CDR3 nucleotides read TGTGCCAGCAGCCCCAACCTCGGAGAGACCCAGTACTTC. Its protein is CASSPNLGETQYF.

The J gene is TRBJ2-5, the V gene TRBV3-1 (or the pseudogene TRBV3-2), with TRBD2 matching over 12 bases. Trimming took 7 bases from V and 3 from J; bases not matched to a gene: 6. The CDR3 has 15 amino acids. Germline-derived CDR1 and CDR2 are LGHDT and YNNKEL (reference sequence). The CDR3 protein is CASNLLAGGKETQYF. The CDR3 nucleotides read TGTGCCAGCAACCTACTAGCGGGGGGAAAAGAGACCCAGTACTTC.

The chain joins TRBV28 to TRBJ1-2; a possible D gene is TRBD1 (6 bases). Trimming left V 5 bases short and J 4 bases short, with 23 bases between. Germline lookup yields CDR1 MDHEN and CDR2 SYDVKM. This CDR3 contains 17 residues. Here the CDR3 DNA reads TGTGCCAGCAGTCCAACATTAGGGCAGGGGAATACCTATGGCTACACCTTC. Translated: CASSPTLGQGNTYGYTF.

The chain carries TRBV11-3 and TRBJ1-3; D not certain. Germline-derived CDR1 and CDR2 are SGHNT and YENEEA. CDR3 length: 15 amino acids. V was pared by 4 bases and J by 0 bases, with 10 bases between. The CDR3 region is CASSSWADSGNTIYF. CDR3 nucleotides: TGTGCCAGCAGCTCGTGGGCCGACTCTGGAAACACCATATATTTT.

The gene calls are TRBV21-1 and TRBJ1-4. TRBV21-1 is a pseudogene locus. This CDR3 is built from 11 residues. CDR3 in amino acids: CASGGNEKLFF. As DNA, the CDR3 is TGTGCCAGCGGAGGGAATGAAAAACTGTTTTTT.

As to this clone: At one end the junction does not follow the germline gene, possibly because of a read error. The CDR3 is CASRPQGQGNNEAFF. CDR3 DNA sequence: TGCGCCAGCAGACCCCAGGGACAGGGGAACAATGAAGCTTTCTTT. The chain joins TRBV10-2 to TRBJ1-1; 10 nucleotides line up with TRBD1. From germline, CDR1 is WSHSY and CDR2 SAAADI. This CDR3 contains 15 residues.

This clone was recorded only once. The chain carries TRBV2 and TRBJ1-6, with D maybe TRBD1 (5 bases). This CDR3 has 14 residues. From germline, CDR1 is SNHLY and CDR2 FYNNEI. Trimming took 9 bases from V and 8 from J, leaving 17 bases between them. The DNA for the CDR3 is TGTGCCAGTACCCCGGAGGGGCGACATTCACCCCTCCACTTT. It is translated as CASTPEGRHSPLHF. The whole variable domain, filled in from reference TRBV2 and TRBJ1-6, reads EPEVTQTPSHQVTQMGQEVILRCVPISNHLYFYWYRQILGQKVEFLVSFYNNEISEKSEIFDDQFSVERPDGSNFTLKIRSTKLEDSAMYFCASTPEGRHSPLHFGNGTRLTVT.

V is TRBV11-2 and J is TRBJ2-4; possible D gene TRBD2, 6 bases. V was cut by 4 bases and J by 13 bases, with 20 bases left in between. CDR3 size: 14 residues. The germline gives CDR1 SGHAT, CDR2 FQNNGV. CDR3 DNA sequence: TGTGCCAGCAGCTCGAGAATGGAGGGCGCCGGGCAGTACTTC. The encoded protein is CASSSRMEGAGQYF.

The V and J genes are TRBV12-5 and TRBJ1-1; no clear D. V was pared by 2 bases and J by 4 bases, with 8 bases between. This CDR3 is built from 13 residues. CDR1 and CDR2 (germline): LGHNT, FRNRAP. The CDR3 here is CASGLRMSTEAFF. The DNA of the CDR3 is TGTGCTAGTGGTTTGAGGATGAGCACTGAAGCTTTCTTT.

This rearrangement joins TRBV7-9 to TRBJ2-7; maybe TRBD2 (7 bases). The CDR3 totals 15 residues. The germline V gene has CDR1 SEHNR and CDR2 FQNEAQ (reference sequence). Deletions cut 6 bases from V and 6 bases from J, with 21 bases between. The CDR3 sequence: CASSPPGGPDGEQYF. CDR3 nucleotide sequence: TGTGCCAGCAGTCCCCCGGGGGGCCCTGACGGCGAGCAGTACTTC.

CDR3 protein: CASSQGWGAETQYF. The CDR3 nucleotides read TGCGCCAGCAGCCAAGGTTGGGGGGCGGAGACGCAGTATTTT. The chain uses TRBV4-1 and TRBJ2-3; perhaps D is TRBD1 or TRBD2 (6 bases each). CDR1 MGHRA and CDR2 YSYEKL come from the germline V gene. Trimming took off 1 base at V and 9 bases at J, with 14 bases between the two ends. The CDR3 extends over 14 amino acids.

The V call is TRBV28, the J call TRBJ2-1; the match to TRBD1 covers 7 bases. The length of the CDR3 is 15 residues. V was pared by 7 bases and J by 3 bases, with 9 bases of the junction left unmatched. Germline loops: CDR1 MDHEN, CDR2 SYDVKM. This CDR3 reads CASTMGTEIYNEQFF. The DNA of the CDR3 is TGTGCCAGCACGATGGGGACAGAGATCTACAATGAGCAGTTCTTC.

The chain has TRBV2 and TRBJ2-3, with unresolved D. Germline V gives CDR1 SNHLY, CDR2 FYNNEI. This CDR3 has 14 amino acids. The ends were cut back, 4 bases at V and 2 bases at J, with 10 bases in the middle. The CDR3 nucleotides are TGTGCCAGCAGTGTGTCGCCGGACACAGATACGCAGTATTTT. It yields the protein CASSVSPDTDTQYF. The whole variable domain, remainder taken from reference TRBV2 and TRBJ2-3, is EPEVTQTPSHQVTQMGQEVILRCVPISNHLYFYWYRQILGQKVEFLVSFYNNEISEKSEIFDDQFSVERPDGSNFTLKIRSTKLEDSAMYFCASSVSPDTDTQYFGPGTRLTVL.

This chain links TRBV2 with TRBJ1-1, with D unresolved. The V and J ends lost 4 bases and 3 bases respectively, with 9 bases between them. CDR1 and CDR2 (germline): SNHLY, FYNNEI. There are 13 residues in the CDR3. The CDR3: CASSAEVHTEAFF. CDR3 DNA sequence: TGTGCCAGCAGTGCGGAGGTGCACACTGAAGCTTTCTTT.

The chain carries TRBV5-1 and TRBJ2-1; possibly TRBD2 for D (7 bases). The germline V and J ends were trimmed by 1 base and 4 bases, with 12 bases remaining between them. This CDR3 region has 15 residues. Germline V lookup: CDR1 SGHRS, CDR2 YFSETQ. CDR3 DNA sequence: TGCGCCAGCAGCTTGTCGGGGGGCCAATACAATGAGCAGTTCTTC. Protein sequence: CASSLSGGQYNEQFF.

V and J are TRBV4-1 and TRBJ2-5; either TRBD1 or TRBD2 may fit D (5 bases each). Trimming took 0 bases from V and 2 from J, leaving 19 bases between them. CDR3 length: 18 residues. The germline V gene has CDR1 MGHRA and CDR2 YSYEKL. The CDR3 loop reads CASSQDWGPVLQQETQYF. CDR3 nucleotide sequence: TGCGCCAGCAGCCAAGATTGGGGACCGGTCCTACAACAAGAGACCCAGTACTTC.

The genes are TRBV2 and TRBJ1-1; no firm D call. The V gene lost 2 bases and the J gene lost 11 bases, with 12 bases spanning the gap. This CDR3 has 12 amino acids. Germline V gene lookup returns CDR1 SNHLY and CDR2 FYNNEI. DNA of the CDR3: TGTGCCAGCAGTGAATCTCGCATGTGGGCTTTCTTT. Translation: CASSESRMWAFF.

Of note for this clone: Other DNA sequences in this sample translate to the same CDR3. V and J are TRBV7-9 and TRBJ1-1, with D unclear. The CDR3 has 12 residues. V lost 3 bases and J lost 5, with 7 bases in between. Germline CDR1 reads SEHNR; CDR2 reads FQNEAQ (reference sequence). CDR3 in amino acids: CASSFGDTEAFF. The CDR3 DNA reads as TGTGCCAGCAGCTTCGGGGATACTGAAGCTTTCTTT.

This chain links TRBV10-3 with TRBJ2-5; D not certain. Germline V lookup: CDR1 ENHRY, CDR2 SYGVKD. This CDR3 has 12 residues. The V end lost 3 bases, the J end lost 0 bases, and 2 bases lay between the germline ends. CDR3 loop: CAISEYQETQYF. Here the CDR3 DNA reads TGTGCCATCAGTGAATACCAAGAGACCCAGTACTTC.

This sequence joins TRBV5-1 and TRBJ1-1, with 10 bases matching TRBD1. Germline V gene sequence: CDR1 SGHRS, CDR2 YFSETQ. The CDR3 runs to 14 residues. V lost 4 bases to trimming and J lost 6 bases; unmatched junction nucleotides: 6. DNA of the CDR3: TGCGCCAGCAGCGTGGGACAGGGGCGGGCTGAAGCTTTCTTT. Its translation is CASSVGQGRAEAFF.

CDR3 in DNA: TGCGCCAGCAGCCATCTCGGACAGGGCCTAAATGAAAAACTGTTTTTT. As protein: CASSHLGQGLNEKLFF. The chain combines TRBV4-1 with TRBJ1-4; TRBD1 matches at 8 bases. From germline, CDR1 is MGHRA and CDR2 YSYEKL. The CDR3 extends over 16 amino acids. Germline trimming cut 3 bases from V and 5 bases from J; bases unmatched to any gene: 8.

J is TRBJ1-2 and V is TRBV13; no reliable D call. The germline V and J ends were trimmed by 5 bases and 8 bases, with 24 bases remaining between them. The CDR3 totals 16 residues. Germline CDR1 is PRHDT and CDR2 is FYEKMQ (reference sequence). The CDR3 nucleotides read TGTGCCAGCAGCCTACCTTCTGAACCCCGGGTACACGGCTACACCTTC. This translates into CASSLPSEPRVHGYTF. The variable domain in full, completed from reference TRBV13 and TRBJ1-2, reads AAGVIQSPRHLIKEKRETATLKCYPIPRHDTVYWYQQGPGQDPQFLISFYEKMQSDKGSIPDRFSAQQFSDYHSELNMSSLELGDSALYFCASSLPSEPRVHGYTFGSGTRLTVV.

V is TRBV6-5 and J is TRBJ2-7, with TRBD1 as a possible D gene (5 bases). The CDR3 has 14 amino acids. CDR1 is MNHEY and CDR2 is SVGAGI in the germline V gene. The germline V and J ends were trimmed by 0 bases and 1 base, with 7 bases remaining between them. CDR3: CASSYSAGSYEQYF. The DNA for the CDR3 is TGTGCCAGCAGTTACTCGGCAGGGTCCTACGAGCAGTACTTC.

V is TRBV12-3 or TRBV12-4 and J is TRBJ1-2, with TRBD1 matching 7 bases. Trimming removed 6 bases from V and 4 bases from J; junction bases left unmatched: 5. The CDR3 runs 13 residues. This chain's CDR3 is CASRGQYLYGYTF. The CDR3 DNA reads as TGTGCCAGCAGGGGACAGTATCTCTATGGCTACACCTTC.

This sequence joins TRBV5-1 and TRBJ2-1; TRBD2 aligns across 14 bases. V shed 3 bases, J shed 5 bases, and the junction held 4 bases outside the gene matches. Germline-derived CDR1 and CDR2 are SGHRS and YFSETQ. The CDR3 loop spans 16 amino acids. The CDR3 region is CASSSQGLAGDNEQFF. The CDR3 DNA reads TGCGCCAGCAGCTCCCAGGGACTAGCGGGAGACAATGAGCAGTTCTTC.